These 26 T cell receptor beta chains were all obtained from the same sample, sequenced in a study of T cell responses to AZD1222 COVID-19 vaccine. Sequencing was performed with immunoSEQ multiplex PCR; in TCRdb, only in-frame clones are kept and a portion is missing. The sample lists approximately 180,000 clones; more than 80% were seen once. Sequencing was performed on peripheral blood, taken 28 days after the second dose of the MenACWY control vaccine. The receptors shown here come from an adult who received the MenACWY meningococcal vaccine as a control.

The chain is built from TRBV18 and TRBJ2-2; D tentatively reads TRBD1 or TRBD2 (5 bases each). Per germline, CDR1 KGHSH and CDR2 LQKENI. The CDR3 contains 16 residues. Between the trimmed V and J ends, which lost 3 bases and 2 bases, there was a span of 13 bases. Written as DNA, the CDR3 is TGTGCCAGCTCACCGCTCCGGGACCGCAACACCGGGGAGCTGTTTTTT. Translation: CASSPLRDRNTGELFF. Full variable domain (missing parts from reference TRBV18 and TRBJ2-2): NAGVMQNPRHLVRRRGQEARLRCSPMKGHSHVYWYRQLPEEGLKFMVYLQKENIIDESGMPKERFSAEFPKEGPSILRIQQVVRGDSAAYFCASSPLRDRNTGELFFGEGSRLTVL.

The chain couples TRBV7-9 to TRBJ2-1; 8 bases are a match to TRBD2. The germline CDR1 and CDR2 sequences are SEHNR and FQNEAQ (reference sequence). The junction had 18 bases not matched to a gene; V was cut back by 5 bases and J by 6 bases. The CDR3 has 18 residues. The CDR3 sequence is CASSPLPGRTSSINEQFF. DNA of the CDR3: TGTGCCAGCAGCCCACTCCCCGGGCGGACTAGCAGCATCAATGAGCAGTTCTTC.

This clone was seen just once. V and J are TRBV5-1 and TRBJ1-1, with D uncertain. Trimming stripped 4 bases from V and 1 base from J, with 11 bases between. Germline-derived CDR1 and CDR2 are SGHRS and YFSETQ. The length of the CDR3 is 14 residues. CDR3 region: CASSQLAQNTEAFF. Here the CDR3 DNA reads TGCGCCAGCAGCCAGTTGGCGCAGAACACTGAAGCTTTCTTT.

This sequence joins TRBV19 and TRBJ1-2, with D possibly TRBD1 on 5 matching bases. V was shortened by 4 bases and J by 2 bases, with 8 bases between the two germline ends. The germline V gene encodes CDR1 LNHDA and CDR2 SQIVND (reference sequence). This CDR3 is built from 13 residues. This chain's CDR3 is CASSRTQNYGYTF. The CDR3 DNA follows: TGTGCCAGTAGTAGGACACAAAACTATGGCTACACCTTC.

The chain combines TRBV7-2 with TRBJ1-1, with D possibly TRBD1 on 5 matching bases. The CDR3 is made up of 14 amino acids. Germline V gene sequence: CDR1 SGHTA, CDR2 FQGNSA. Trimming shortened V by 4 bases and J by 1 base, and 10 bases separated the two germline ends. The CDR3 sequence is CASSSDTPNTEAFF. The CDR3 DNA reads TGTGCCAGCAGCTCGGACACCCCGAACACTGAAGCTTTCTTT.

CDR3 nucleotides: TGTGCCAGCAGTTTATGGACGGCGAAAGCTAACTATGGCTACACCTTC. Protein sequence: CASSLWTAKANYGYTF. The chain links TRBV28 to TRBJ1-2; D call uncertain. There are 16 residues in the CDR3. V lost 0 bases and J 0 bases, leaving 11 bases between the germline ends. CDR1 and CDR2 (germline): MDHEN, SYDVKM.

The chain carries TRBV10-2 and TRBJ1-5; D not certain. The germline V and J ends were trimmed by 0 bases and 5 bases, with 5 bases remaining between them. The CDR3 has 13 amino acids. The germline V gene has CDR1 WSHSY and CDR2 SAAADI. The CDR3 nucleotides read TGCGCCAGCAGTGAGTCGAGGGATCAGCCCCAGCATTTT. It encodes CASSESRDQPQHF.

The chain employs TRBV9 and TRBJ1-1; D may be TRBD1 (6 bases). The V end lost 2 bases, the J end lost 0 bases, and 14 bases lay between the germline ends. This CDR3 region has 16 residues. Germline CDR1 SGDLS, CDR2 YYNGEE. The CDR3 loop is CASSVGGPGMNTEAFF. The CDR3 coding sequence is TGTGCCAGCAGCGTCGGGGGGCCGGGGATGAACACTGAAGCTTTCTTT. Filled out from reference TRBV9 and TRBJ1-1, the complete variable domain reads DSGVTQTPKHLITATGQRVTLRCSPRSGDLSVYWYQQSLDQGLQFLIQYYNGEERAKGNILERFSAQQFPDLHSELNLSSLELGDSALYFCASSVGGPGMNTEAFFGQGTRLTVV.

This chain connects TRBV4-2 to TRBJ1-2; D is undetermined. Trimming took off 0 bases at V and 3 bases at J, with 14 bases between the two ends. CDR1 and CDR2 (germline): LGHNA, YNFKEQ. This CDR3 has 16 amino acids. The CDR3, as DNA: TGTGCCAGCAGCCAAGAAAACACTCCAGCCTACTATGGCTACACCTTC. Encoded protein: CASSQENTPAYYGYTF.

The V gene is TRBV28, the J gene TRBJ2-7; D is ambiguous. V was trimmed by 2 bases and J by 2 bases, leaving 10 bases between them. This CDR3 comprises 14 residues. CDR1 MDHEN and CDR2 SYDVKM come from the germline V gene. The CDR3 here is CASSLIGWAYEQYF. CDR3 bases: TGTGCCAGCAGTTTAATCGGGTGGGCCTACGAGCAGTACTTC.

V gene TRBV7-8 combines with J gene TRBJ1-6; 8 positions agree with TRBD1. The germline gives CDR1 SGHVS, CDR2 FQNEAQ. J gave up 11 bases and V 3 bases, and 6 bases lay outside the gene matches. This CDR3 contains 14 residues. The CDR3 region has the DNA TGTGCCAGCAGCTTGGGCCAGGGGGCGCCACCCCTCCACTTT. It translates to CASSLGQGAPPLHF.

This rearrangement joins TRBV11-2 to TRBJ2-3, with 8 nucleotides matching TRBD2. Trimming removed 4 bases from V and 6 bases from J; junction bases left unmatched: 6. The CDR3 length is 14 residues. Germline CDR1 SGHAT, CDR2 FQNNGV. CDR3 in DNA: TGTGCCAGCAGCTCGGACTTAGCGGGGGATACGCAGTATTTT. This encodes CASSSDLAGDTQYF.

The chain couples TRBV6-5 to TRBJ2-4; 8 nucleotides line up with TRBD2. V gave up 6 bases and J gave up 6 bases; unmatched junction bases: 7. CDR3 length: 14 residues. Germline V gene data show CDR1 as MNHEY and CDR2 as SVGAGI. The CDR3 nucleotides read TGTGCCAGCAGCCCCGGGGGGGCGGGAAACATTCAGTACTTC. Its translation: CASSPGGAGNIQYF.

The chain combines TRBV4-3 with TRBJ2-2; 8 bases fit TRBD1. V dropped 3 bases and J dropped 0; count of bases not matched to a gene: 3. This CDR3 contains 16 residues. CDR1 and CDR2 (germline): LGHNA, YSLEER. The CDR3 DNA sequence: TGCGCCAGCAGCCAGCAACAGGGGGCGAACACCGGGGAGCTGTTTTTT. It is translated as CASSQQQGANTGELFF.

The gene calls are TRBV2 and TRBJ2-5; possible D gene TRBD1, 6 bases. There are 14 residues in the CDR3. The V gene lost 7 bases and the J gene lost 1 base, with 13 bases spanning the gap. In germline, CDR1 is SNHLY, CDR2 FYNNEI. The CDR3 sequence is CASNFLDSQETQYF. The CDR3 nucleotides are TGTGCCAGCAACTTCCTGGACAGCCAAGAGACCCAGTACTTC.

The chain combines TRBV7-2 with TRBJ1-1; 8 bases align to TRBD1. With 1 base clipped from V and 8 bases from J, the junction kept 15 bases outside the gene matches. The CDR3 sequence is 17 residues long. CDR1 and CDR2 (germline): SGHTA, FQGNSA. The CDR3 spells CASSLGVDGAGGWEAFF. CDR3 nucleotides: TGTGCCAGCAGCTTAGGTGTAGATGGGGCAGGGGGCTGGGAAGCTTTCTTT.

The chain carries TRBV5-3 and TRBJ1-2; TRBD1 aligns across 8 bases. TRBV5-3 is an ORF, with its function uncertain. V lost 4 bases and J lost 0; bases outside the gene matches: 5. The CDR3 runs to 15 residues. CDR3 bases: TGTGCCAGAAGCCCGGGACAGGCCTCTAACTATGGCTACACCTTC. Its protein is CARSPGQASNYGYTF.

The chain recombines TRBV6-5 with TRBJ1-2; D remains ambiguous. This CDR3 is 15 amino acids long. Looked up from germline, CDR1 is MNHEY and CDR2 is SVGAGI. The V end was cut by 5 bases, the J end by 5 bases, with 18 bases between. This chain's CDR3 is CASSIHSPTGYGYTF. The DNA of the CDR3 is TGTGCCAGCAGTATACATTCTCCTACGGGGTATGGCTACACCTTC.

The chain joins TRBV19 to TRBJ1-1, with 9 bases identical to TRBD1. The J segment lost 1 base and the V segment lost 7 bases, leaving 1 base of the junction unmatched. The germline gives CDR1 LNHDA, CDR2 SQIVND (reference sequence). This CDR3 is built from 13 residues. The CDR3 reads CASKQGANTEAFF. The CDR3 nucleotides read TGTGCCAGTAAACAGGGGGCGAACACTGAAGCTTTCTTT.

In this sample, this clone turned up once. The gene calls are TRBV24-1 and TRBJ2-7; TRBD1 matches at 7 bases. CDR1 and CDR2 (germline): KGHDR, SFDVKD. CDR3 length: 15 residues. With 5 bases clipped from V and 0 bases from J, the junction kept 6 bases outside the gene matches. The CDR3 coding sequence is TGTGCCACCAGTGCCTCGGGACAGCTCTCCTACGAGCAGTACTTC. It codes for CATSASGQLSYEQYF.

J is TRBJ2-6 and V is TRBV6-2 or TRBV6-3; D gene unclear. Germline-derived CDR1 and CDR2 are MNHEY and SVGEGT. The CDR3 consists of 15 residues. V was clipped by 5 bases and J by 0 bases, with 8 bases between them. CDR3 DNA: TGTGCCAGCAGTCCCCCGAGCTCTGGGGCCAACGTCCTGACTTTC. Translating it yields CASSPPSSGANVLTF.

The CDR3 DNA reads as TGTGCCAGCAGCCCCGGCCGTTGGGAAGAGACCCAGTACTTC. The encoded protein is CASSPGRWEETQYF. The chain has TRBV14 and TRBJ2-5; D remains unclear. The CDR3 extends over 14 amino acids. The germline CDR1 and CDR2 sequences are SGHDN and FVKESK. Trimming left V 4 bases short and J 3 bases short, with 12 bases between. The full variable domain, its missing parts supplied by reference TRBV14 and TRBJ2-5, is EAGVTQFPSHSVIEKGQTVTLRCDPISGHDNLYWYRRVMGKEIKFLLHFVKESKQDESGMPNNRFLAERTGGTYSTLKVQPAELEDSGVYFCASSPGRWEETQYFGPGTRLLVL.

V gene TRBV5-1 combines with J gene TRBJ2-5; D unresolved. Per the germline V gene, CDR1 is SGHRS and CDR2 is YFSETQ. Deletions cut 4 bases from V and 0 bases from J, with 4 bases between. This CDR3 is built from 12 residues. The CDR3 is CASSPHQETQYF. In DNA form, the CDR3 reads TGCGCCAGCAGCCCGCACCAAGAGACCCAGTACTTC. Filled out from reference TRBV5-1 and TRBJ2-5, the complete variable domain reads KAGVTQTPRYLIKTRGQQVTLSCSPISGHRSVSWYQQTPGQGLQFLFEYFSETQRNKGNFPGRFSGRQFSNSRSEMNVSTLELGDSALYLCASSPHQETQYFGPGTRLLVL.

This clone was detected a few times. V and J are TRBV3-1 (or the pseudogene TRBV3-2) and TRBJ2-1; D may match TRBD1 or TRBD2 (6 bases each). The CDR3 spans 17 residues. With 2 bases removed from V and 2 bases from J, the gap between germline ends came to 16 bases. Germline assignment: CDR1 LGHDT and CDR2 YNNKEL (reference sequence). CDR3 sequence reads: CASSQSRPGGTYNEQFF. CDR3 sequence (DNA): TGTGCCAGCAGCCAAAGTCGCCCCGGGGGCACCTACAATGAGCAGTTCTTC.

The chain joins TRBV6-5 to TRBJ2-7, with unresolved D. The CDR3 has 15 amino acids. Per germline, CDR1 MNHEY and CDR2 SVGAGI. With 8 bases removed from V and 0 bases from J, the gap between germline ends came to 17 bases. CDR3 DNA sequence: TGTGCCAGCCTTACCATTGTCCCCCTCTCCTACGAGCAGTACTTC. Encoded protein: CASLTIVPLSYEQYF.

The rearrangement joins TRBV28 to TRBJ2-2; D call uncertain. V was shortened by 4 bases and J by 6 bases, with 6 bases between the two germline ends. Germline-derived CDR1 and CDR2 are MDHEN and SYDVKM. CDR3 size: 12 residues. CDR3 residues: CASSSDAGELFF. The CDR3 DNA is TGTGCCAGCAGTTCTGATGCCGGGGAGCTGTTTTTT.